Only one count was recorded for the clone carrying this TCR beta chain. RNA was extracted from bulk tissue without any cell sorting. Distant lung tissue was collected more than 3 cm away from the tumor edge. The CDR3 totals 10 residues. The germline V gene encodes CDR1 MNHNS and CDR2 SASEGT. The entry originates in a study of tumor and adjacent non-tumor tissue in lung cancer. Study at large: Patients were aged roughly 30 to 76, roughly nine men and 4 to 6 women, stage I to III. Samples averaged about 4.2 million productive TCRbeta reads each.

A modified ARM-PCR protocol with three rounds of nested PCR amplified TCRbeta. TCRdb re-derived calls from the multiplex PCR reads in MiXCR, one entry per CDR3 protein. The repertoire includes roughly 75,000 distinct CDR3 sequences, around 70% of them detected once, and about 30% sits in the top ten. Material: distant non-tumor lung tissue. The receptor was isolated from a woman in her forties or fifties with non-small cell lung cancer. The chain recombines TRBV6-1 with TRBJ2-7, with a possible D match to TRBD1 (6 bases). Written as DNA, the CDR3 is TGTACTATCGGACAGTACGAGCAGTACTTC. Translating it yields CTIGQYEQYF.